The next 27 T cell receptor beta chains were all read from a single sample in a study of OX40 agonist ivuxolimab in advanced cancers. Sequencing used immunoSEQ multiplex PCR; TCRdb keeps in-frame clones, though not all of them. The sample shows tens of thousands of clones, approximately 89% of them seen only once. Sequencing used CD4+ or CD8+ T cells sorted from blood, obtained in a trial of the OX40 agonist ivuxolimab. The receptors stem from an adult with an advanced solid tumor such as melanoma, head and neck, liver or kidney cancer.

The CDR3 sequence: CASRPGTVNQPQHF. For the CDR3, the DNA is TGTGCCAGCAGACCCGGGACGGTCAATCAGCCCCAGCATTTT. This chain connects TRBV6-6 to TRBJ1-5; D is perhaps TRBD1 (5 bases). The V end was cut by 6 bases, the J end by 3 bases, with 12 bases between. The CDR3 contains 14 residues. Per germline, CDR1 MNHNY and CDR2 SVGAGI (reference sequence).

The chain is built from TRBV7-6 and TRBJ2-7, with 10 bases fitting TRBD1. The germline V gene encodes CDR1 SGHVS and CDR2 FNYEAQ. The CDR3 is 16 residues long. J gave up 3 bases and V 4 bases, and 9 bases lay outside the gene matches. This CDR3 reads CASSSRSGTGDYEQYF. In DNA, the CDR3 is TGTGCCAGCAGCTCCCGATCCGGGACAGGGGACTACGAGCAGTACTTC.

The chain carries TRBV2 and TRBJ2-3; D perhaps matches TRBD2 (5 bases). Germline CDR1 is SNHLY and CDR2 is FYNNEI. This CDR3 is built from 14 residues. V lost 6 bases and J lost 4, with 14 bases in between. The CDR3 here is CASREARTADTQYF. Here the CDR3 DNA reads TGTGCCAGCAGGGAGGCTCGTACAGCAGATACGCAGTATTTT.

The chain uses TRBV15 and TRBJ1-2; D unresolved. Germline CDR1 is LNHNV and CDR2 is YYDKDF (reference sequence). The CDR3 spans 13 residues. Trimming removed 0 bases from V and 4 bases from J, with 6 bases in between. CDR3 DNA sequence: TGTGCCACCAGCAGAGAACCGGGCTATGGCTACACCTTC. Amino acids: CATSREPGYGYTF. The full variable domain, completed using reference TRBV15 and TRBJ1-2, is DAMVIQNPRYQVTQFGKPVTLSCSQTLNHNVMYWYQQKSSQAPKLLFHYYDKDFNNEADTPDNFQSRRPNTSFCFLDIRSPGLGDTAMYLCATSREPGYGYTFGSGTRLTVV.

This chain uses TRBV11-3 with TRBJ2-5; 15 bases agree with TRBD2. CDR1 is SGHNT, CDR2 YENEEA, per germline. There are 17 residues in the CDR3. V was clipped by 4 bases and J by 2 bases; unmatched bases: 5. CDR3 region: CASSSGLAGGQQETQYF. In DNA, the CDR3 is TGTGCCAGCAGCTCCGGACTAGCGGGGGGGCAGCAAGAGACCCAGTACTTC.

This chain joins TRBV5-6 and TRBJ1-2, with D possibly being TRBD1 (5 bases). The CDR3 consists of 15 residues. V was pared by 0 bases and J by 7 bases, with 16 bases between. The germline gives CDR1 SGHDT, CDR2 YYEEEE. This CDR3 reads CASSLAYGGMGGYTF. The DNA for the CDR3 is TGTGCCAGCAGCTTGGCGTACGGGGGGATGGGTGGCTACACCTTC.

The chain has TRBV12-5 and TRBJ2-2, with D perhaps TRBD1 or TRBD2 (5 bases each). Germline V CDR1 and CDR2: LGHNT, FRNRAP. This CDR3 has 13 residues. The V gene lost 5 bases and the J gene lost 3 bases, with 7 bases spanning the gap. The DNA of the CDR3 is TGTGCTAGTGGTCAGGGACACACCGGGGAGCTGTTTTTT. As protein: CASGQGHTGELFF. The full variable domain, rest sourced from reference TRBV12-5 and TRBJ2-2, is DARVTQTPRHKVTEMGQEVTMRCQPILGHNTVFWYRQTMMQGLELLAYFRNRAPLDDSGMPKDRFSAEMPDATLATLKIQPSEPRDSAVYFCASGQGHTGELFFGEGSRLTVL.

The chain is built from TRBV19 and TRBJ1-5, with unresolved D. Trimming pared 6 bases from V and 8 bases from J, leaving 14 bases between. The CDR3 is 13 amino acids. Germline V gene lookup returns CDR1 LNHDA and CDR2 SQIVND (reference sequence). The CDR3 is CASRTQNGEPQHF. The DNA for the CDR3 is TGTGCCAGTAGGACACAGAACGGGGAGCCCCAGCATTTT.

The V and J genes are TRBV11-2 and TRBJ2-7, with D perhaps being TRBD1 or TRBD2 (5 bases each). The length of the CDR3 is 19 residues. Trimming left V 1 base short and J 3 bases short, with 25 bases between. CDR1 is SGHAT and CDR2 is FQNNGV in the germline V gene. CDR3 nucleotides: TGTGCCAGCAGCTTAGTCGGGGCGTGGAAGGCCGGGGTCGGCTACGAGCAGTACTTC. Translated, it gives CASSLVGAWKAGVGYEQYF.

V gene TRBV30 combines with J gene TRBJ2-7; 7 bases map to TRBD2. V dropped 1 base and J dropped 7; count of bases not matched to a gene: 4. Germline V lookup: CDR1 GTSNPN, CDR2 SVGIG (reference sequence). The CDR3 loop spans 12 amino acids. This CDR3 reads CAWSGEGGEQYF. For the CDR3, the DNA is TGTGCCTGGAGTGGGGAGGGAGGGGAGCAGTACTTC.

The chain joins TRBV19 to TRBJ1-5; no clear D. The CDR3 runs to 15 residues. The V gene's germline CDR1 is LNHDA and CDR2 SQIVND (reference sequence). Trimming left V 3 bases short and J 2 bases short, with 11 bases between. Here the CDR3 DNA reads TGTGCCAGTAGTATCCAACGAGTTGGCAATCAGCCCCAGCATTTT. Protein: CASSIQRVGNQPQHF.

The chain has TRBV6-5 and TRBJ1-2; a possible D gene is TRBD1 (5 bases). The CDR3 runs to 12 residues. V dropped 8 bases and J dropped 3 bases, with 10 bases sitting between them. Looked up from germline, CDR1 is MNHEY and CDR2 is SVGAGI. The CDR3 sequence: CASQGGDYGYTF. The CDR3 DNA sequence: TGTGCCAGCCAGGGCGGGGACTATGGCTACACCTTC.

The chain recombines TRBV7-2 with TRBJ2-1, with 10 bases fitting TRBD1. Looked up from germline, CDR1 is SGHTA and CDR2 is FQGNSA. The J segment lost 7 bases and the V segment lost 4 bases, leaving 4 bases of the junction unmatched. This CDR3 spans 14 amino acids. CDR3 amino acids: CASSSGDRGNEQFF. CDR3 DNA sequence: TGTGCCAGCAGCTCAGGGGACAGGGGTAATGAGCAGTTCTTC. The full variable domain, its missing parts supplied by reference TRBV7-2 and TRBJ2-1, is GAGVSQSPSNKVTEKGKDVELRCDPISGHTALYWYRQSLGQGLEFLIYFQGNSAPDKSGLPSDRFSAERTGGSVSTLTIQRTQQEDSAVYLCASSSGDRGNEQFFGPGTRLTVL.

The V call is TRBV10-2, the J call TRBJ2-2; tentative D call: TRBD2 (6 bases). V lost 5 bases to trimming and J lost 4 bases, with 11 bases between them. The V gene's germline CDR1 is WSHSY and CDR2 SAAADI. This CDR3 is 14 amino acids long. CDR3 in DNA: TGCGCCAGCAGTTTCGGGAGAATCACCGGGGAGCTGTTTTTT. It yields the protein CASSFGRITGELFF.

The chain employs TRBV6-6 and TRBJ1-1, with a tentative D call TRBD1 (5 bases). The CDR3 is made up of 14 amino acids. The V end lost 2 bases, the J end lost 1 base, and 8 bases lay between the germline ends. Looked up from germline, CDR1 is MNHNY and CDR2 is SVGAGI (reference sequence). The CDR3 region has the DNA TGTGCCAGCAGTTACGGAAGGGGGAACACTGAAGCTTTCTTT. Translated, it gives CASSYGRGNTEAFF.

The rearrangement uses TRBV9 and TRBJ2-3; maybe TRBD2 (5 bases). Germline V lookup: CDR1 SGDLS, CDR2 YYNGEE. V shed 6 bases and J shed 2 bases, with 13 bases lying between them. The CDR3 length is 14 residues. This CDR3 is CASTTTGFTDTQYF. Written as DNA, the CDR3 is TGTGCCAGCACCACTACGGGGTTCACAGATACGCAGTATTTT. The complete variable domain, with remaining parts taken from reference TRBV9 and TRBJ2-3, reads DSGVTQTPKHLITATGQRVTLRCSPRSGDLSVYWYQQSLDQGLQFLIQYYNGEERAKGNILERFSAQQFPDLHSELNLSSLELGDSALYFCASTTTGFTDTQYFGPGTRLTVL.

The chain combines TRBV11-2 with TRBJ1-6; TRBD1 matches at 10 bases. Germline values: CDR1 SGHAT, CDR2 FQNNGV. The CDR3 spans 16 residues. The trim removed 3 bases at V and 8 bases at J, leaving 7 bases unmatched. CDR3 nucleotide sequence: TGTGCCAGCAGCTTCCCCAGAGGGACAGGGGATTCACCCCTCCACTTT. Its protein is CASSFPRGTGDSPLHF. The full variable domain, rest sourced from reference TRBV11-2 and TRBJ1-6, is EAGVAQSPRYKIIEKRQSVAFWCNPISGHATLYWYQQILGQGPKLLIQFQNNGVVDDSQLPKDRFSAERLKGVDSTLKIQPAKLEDSAVYLCASSFPRGTGDSPLHFGNGTRLTVT.

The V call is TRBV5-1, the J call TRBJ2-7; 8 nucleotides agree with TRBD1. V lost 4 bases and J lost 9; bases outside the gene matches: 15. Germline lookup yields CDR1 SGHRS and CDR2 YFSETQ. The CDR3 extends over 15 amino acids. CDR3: CASSPGQGFPTRQYF. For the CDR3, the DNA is TGCGCCAGCAGCCCAGGACAGGGTTTCCCTACGAGGCAGTACTTC.

As DNA, the CDR3 is TGTGCCAGCAGTTTGGGGCCTCGGGGCTACACCTTC. Amino acid sequence: CASSLGPRGYTF. This chain links TRBV28 with TRBJ1-2, with D possibly matching TRBD1 (5 bases). The V end lost 3 bases, the J end lost 8 bases, and 10 bases lay between the germline ends. Germline V gene data show CDR1 as MDHEN and CDR2 as SYDVKM. CDR3 length: 12 residues.

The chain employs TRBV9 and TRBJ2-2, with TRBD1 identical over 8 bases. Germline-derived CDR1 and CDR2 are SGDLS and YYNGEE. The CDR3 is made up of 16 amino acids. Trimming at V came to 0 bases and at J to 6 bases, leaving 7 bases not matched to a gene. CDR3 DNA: TGTGCCAGCAGCGTAGCGGTGACAGGGGTATCCGGGGAGCTGTTTTTT. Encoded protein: CASSVAVTGVSGELFF.

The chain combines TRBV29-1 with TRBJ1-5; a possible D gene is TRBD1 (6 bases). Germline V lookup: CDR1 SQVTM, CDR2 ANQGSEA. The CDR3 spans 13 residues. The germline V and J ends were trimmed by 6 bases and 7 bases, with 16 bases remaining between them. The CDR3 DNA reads TGCAGCGTGACACAGGGAGTCGGGCAGCCCCAGCATTTT. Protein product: CSVTQGVGQPQHF. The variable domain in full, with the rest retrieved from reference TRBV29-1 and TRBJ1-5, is SAVISQKPSRDICQRGTSLTIQCQVDSQVTMMFWYRQQPGQSLTLIATANQGSEATYESGFVIDKFPISRPNLTFSTLTVSNMSPEDSSIYLCSVTQGVGQPQHFGDGTRLSIL.

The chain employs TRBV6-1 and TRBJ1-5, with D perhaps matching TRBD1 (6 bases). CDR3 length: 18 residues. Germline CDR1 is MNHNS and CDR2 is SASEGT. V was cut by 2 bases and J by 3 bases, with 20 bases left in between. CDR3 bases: TGTGCCAGCAGTGAATTACTTTGGAACAGGGCGAACAATCAGCCCCAGCATTTT. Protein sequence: CASSELLWNRANNQPQHF.

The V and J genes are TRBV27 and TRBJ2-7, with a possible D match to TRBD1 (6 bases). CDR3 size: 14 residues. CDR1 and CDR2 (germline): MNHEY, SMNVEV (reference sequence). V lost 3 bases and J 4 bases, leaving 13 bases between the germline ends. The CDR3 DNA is TGTGCCAGCAGTTTTAGTACTAGGGGGTACGAGCAGTACTTC. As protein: CASSFSTRGYEQYF.

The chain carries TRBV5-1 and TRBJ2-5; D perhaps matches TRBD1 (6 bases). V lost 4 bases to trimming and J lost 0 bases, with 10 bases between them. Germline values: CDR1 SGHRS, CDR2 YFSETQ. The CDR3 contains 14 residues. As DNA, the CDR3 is TGCGCCAGCAGCGCAGACAGGTACCAAGAGACCCAGTACTTC. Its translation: CASSADRYQETQYF.

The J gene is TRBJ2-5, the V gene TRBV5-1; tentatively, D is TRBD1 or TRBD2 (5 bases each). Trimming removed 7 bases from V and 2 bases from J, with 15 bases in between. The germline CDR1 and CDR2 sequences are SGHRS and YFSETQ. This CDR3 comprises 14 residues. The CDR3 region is CASGSTGAQETQYF. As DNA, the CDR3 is TGCGCCAGCGGATCAACCGGGGCGCAAGAGACCCAGTACTTC.

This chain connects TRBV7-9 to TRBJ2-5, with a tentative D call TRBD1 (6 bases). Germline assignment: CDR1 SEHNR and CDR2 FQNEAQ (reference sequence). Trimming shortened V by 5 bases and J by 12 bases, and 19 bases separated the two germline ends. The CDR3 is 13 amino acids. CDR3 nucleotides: TGTGCCAGCAGCCCGGGGCAGGGGATCGGGGAGTACTTC. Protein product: CASSPGQGIGEYF. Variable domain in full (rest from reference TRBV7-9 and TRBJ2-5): DTGVSQNPRHKITKRGQNVTFRCDPISEHNRLYWYRQTLGQGPEFLTYFQNEAQLEKSRLLSDRFSAERPKGSFSTLEIQRTEQGDSAMYLCASSPGQGIGEYFGPGTRLLVL.

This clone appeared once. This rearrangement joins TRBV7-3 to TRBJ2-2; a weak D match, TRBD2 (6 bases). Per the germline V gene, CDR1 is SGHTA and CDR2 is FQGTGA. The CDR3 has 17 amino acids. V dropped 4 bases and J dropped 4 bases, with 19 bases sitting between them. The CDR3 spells CASSSDAGRGVTGELFF. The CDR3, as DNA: TGTGCCAGCAGCTCAGACGCAGGGCGGGGCGTCACCGGGGAGCTGTTTTTT.